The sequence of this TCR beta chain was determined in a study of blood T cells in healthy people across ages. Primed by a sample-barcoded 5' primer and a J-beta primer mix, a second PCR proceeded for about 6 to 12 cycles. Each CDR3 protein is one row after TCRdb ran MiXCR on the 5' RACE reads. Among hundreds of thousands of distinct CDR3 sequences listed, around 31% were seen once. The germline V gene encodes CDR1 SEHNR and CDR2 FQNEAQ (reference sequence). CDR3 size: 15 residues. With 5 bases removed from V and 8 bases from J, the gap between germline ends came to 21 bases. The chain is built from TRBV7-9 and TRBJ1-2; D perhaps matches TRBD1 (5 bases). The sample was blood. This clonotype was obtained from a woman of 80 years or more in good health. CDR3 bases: TGTGCCAGCAGCGGCGTACAGGACCTCCATAAGGGCTACACCTTC. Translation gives CASSGVQDLHKGYTF.